The 22 T cell receptor beta chains in this list originate from one sample, sequenced in a study of cytotoxic CD8 clonotypes in ibrutinib-treated CLL. TCRdb's copy holds only in-frame clones and misses some; the assay was immunoSEQ multiplex PCR. The table has a few hundred thousand clones, about three quarters seen once. The sample was PBMCs, taken after 24 months of ibrutinib treatment. The receptors were sampled from a human donor with chronic lymphocytic leukemia.

The genes are TRBV11-2 and TRBJ1-1; 7 bases are shared with TRBD1. The ends lost 1 base at V and 8 bases at J; junction bases unmatched: 10. Germline assignment: CDR1 SGHAT and CDR2 FQNNGV. This CDR3 has 15 residues. The CDR3 spells CASSLAIDRVTEAFF. CDR3 in DNA: TGTGCCAGCAGCTTAGCAATCGACAGGGTCACCGAAGCTTTCTTT. The full variable domain, its missing parts supplied by reference TRBV11-2 and TRBJ1-1, is EAGVAQSPRYKIIEKRQSVAFWCNPISGHATLYWYQQILGQGPKLLIQFQNNGVVDDSQLPKDRFSAERLKGVDSTLKIQPAKLEDSAVYLCASSLAIDRVTEAFFGQGTRLTVV.

The rearrangement links TRBV6-6 to TRBJ1-5; D gene ambiguous. CDR1 MNHNY and CDR2 SVGAGI come from the germline V gene (reference sequence). V lost 6 bases and J lost 5, with 14 bases in between. This CDR3 comprises 14 residues. Here the CDR3 DNA reads TGTGCCAGCAGGATCGGACCTTCTGATCAGCCCCAGCATTTT. It is translated as CASRIGPSDQPQHF.

Only one count was recorded for this clone. The CDR3 nucleotides read TGTGCCAGCAGTTTGGGGACAGCCTCTGGGGCCAACGTCCTGACTTTC. It is translated as CASSLGTASGANVLTF. The V gene is TRBV28, the J gene TRBJ2-6; 7 bases line up with TRBD1. In germline, CDR1 is MDHEN, CDR2 SYDVKM. This CDR3 spans 16 amino acids. After removal of 3 bases from V and 0 bases from J, the junction contained 2 bases not matched to a gene.

Concerning this clone: Germline is not matched at one junction end, which may reflect a read error. The V call is TRBV19, the J call TRBJ1-2, with 7 bases lining up with TRBD1. In germline, CDR1 is LNHDA, CDR2 SQIVND (reference sequence). The CDR3 is 15 residues long. Here the CDR3 reads CASSLKTGFNHGYTF. The CDR3 bases are TGTGCCAGTAGTCTGAAGACAGGGTTTAACCATGGCTACACCTTC. The full variable domain, rest sourced from reference TRBV19 and TRBJ1-2, is DGGITQSPKYLFRKEGQNVTLSCEQNLNHDAMYWYRQDPGQGLRLIYYSQIVNDFQKGDIAEGYSVSREKKESFPLTVTSAQKNPTAFYLCASSLKTGFNHGYTFGSGTRLTVV.

The chain is built from TRBV19 and TRBJ2-7; D is perhaps TRBD2 (5 bases). Germline lookup yields CDR1 LNHDA and CDR2 SQIVND (reference sequence). V lost 1 base and J 6 bases, leaving 22 bases between the germline ends. There are 17 residues in the CDR3. The CDR3 bases are TGTGCCAGTAGTATAGCCTCTCCCGGACTTCTTTCTGGCGAGCAGTACTTC. It specifies CASSIASPGLLSGEQYF.

About this clone: Other DNA sequences in the same sample also yield this CDR3. The V gene is TRBV25-1, the J gene TRBJ2-7; D remains unclear. The V end was cut by 3 bases, the J end by 5 bases, with 11 bases between. Germline loops: CDR1 MGHDK, CDR2 SYGVNS. This CDR3 region has 13 residues. The CDR3 protein is CASSDDRVHEQYF. DNA for the CDR3: TGTGCCAGCAGTGACGACCGGGTACACGAGCAGTACTTC.

V gene TRBV6-5 combines with J gene TRBJ2-3; 7 nucleotides match TRBD2. V was clipped by 2 bases and J by 2 bases; unmatched bases: 7. CDR1 is MNHEY, CDR2 SVGAGI, per germline. This CDR3 contains 16 residues. In DNA form, the CDR3 reads TGTGCCAGCAGTTACGTTCTAGCGGCCGCCACAGATACGCAGTATTTT. The encoded protein is CASSYVLAAATDTQYF.

This chain links TRBV27 with TRBJ1-2; the D gene is possibly TRBD1 (6 bases). V was pared by 3 bases and J by 3 bases, with 8 bases between. The CDR3 has 13 residues. CDR1 and CDR2 (germline): MNHEY, SMNVEV (reference sequence). This CDR3 reads CASSFKGDYGYTF. As DNA, the CDR3 is TGTGCCAGCAGTTTTAAGGGGGACTATGGCTACACCTTC.

This clone was seen more than once but under ten times. CDR3 region: CAISEGWSSGANVLTF. CDR3 in DNA: TGTGCCATCAGTGAGGGGTGGAGCTCTGGGGCCAACGTCCTGACTTTC. The V and J genes are TRBV10-3 and TRBJ2-6; D is uncertain. CDR1 is ENHRY and CDR2 is SYGVKD in the germline V gene. V dropped 2 bases and J dropped 0 bases, with 8 bases sitting between them. There are 16 residues in the CDR3.

The chain couples TRBV28 to TRBJ2-7, with unresolved D. Germline-derived CDR1 and CDR2 are MDHEN and SYDVKM. V dropped 3 bases and J dropped 2 bases, with 8 bases sitting between them. This CDR3 contains 13 residues. In nucleotides, the CDR3 is TGTGCCAGCAGTTTCGGCGGAACCTACGAGCAGTACTTC. Residues: CASSFGGTYEQYF.

The CDR3 region is CASSLGTTQGGELFF. In DNA form, the CDR3 reads TGCGCCAGCAGCTTGGGGACTACCCAAGGCGGGGAGCTGTTTTTT. The chain links TRBV5-1 to TRBJ2-2, with D perhaps TRBD2 (6 bases). The CDR3 extends over 15 amino acids. Trimming removed 0 bases from V and 7 bases from J, with 13 bases in between. CDR1 and CDR2 from the germline V gene are SGHRS and YFSETQ.

CDR3 DNA: TGCGCCAGCAGCTTCTTAGGGGAGTCCTACAATGAGCAGTTCTTC. It codes for CASSFLGESYNEQFF. The V gene is TRBV5-1, the J gene TRBJ2-1; either TRBD1 or TRBD2 may supply D (5 bases each). Germline loops: CDR1 SGHRS, CDR2 YFSETQ. The germline V and J ends were trimmed by 2 bases and 1 base, with 10 bases remaining between them. This CDR3 is built from 15 residues.

The rearrangement joins TRBV28 to TRBJ2-7; TRBD1 is a possible D gene (6 bases). Germline V CDR1 and CDR2: MDHEN, SYDVKM. The V and J ends lost 7 bases and 3 bases respectively, with 22 bases between them. CDR3 length equals 16 residues. The CDR3: CASNTQGRVIHYEQYF. The CDR3 coding sequence is TGTGCCAGCAACACACAGGGTCGGGTCATACACTACGAGCAGTACTTC.

This chain uses TRBV7-3 with TRBJ2-5; TRBD1 matches 9 bases. The germline CDR1 and CDR2 sequences are SGHTA and FQGTGA. Trimming removed 4 bases from V and 5 bases from J; junction bases left unmatched: 8. The CDR3 spans 15 residues. CDR3 nucleotide sequence: TGTGCCAGCAGCTCGACCGGGACAGGGTACGAGACCCAGTACTTC. It specifies CASSSTGTGYETQYF.

The chain couples TRBV11-3 to TRBJ2-7; 7 bases agree with TRBD1. V was clipped by 5 bases and J by 5 bases; unmatched bases: 6. CDR3 length: 13 residues. The germline V gene encodes CDR1 SGHNT and CDR2 YENEEA. DNA for the CDR3: TGTGCCAGCAGCCCGGACAGGTCCCACGAGCAGTACTTC. Residues: CASSPDRSHEQYF.

The chain couples TRBV2 to TRBJ2-1; D tentatively reads TRBD1 or TRBD2 (5 bases each). The germline V gene encodes CDR1 SNHLY and CDR2 FYNNEI. The germline V and J ends were trimmed by 7 bases and 10 bases, with 17 bases remaining between them. The CDR3 is made up of 13 amino acids. The CDR3 loop reads CASKTERPAEQFF. Here the CDR3 DNA reads TGTGCCAGCAAGACAGAGCGGCCAGCGGAGCAGTTCTTC.

This clone has just one count. The chain is built from TRBV11-3 and TRBJ2-5, with D maybe TRBD1 (5 bases). In germline, CDR1 is SGHNT, CDR2 YENEEA. This CDR3 has 16 amino acids. Trimming took 4 bases from V and 5 from J, leaving 20 bases between them. CDR3 loop: CASSSRKAKGRETQYF. The CDR3 region has the DNA TGTGCCAGCAGCTCCAGGAAAGCAAAGGGGCGGGAGACCCAGTACTTC.

This clone appeared once. The CDR3 loop is CASSLGVAGANVLTF. The CDR3 region has the DNA TGTGCCAGCAGTTTGGGGGTTGCTGGGGCCAACGTCCTGACTTTC. This chain uses TRBV27 with TRBJ2-6; the D call may be TRBD1 or TRBD2 (5 bases each). Looked up from germline, CDR1 is MNHEY and CDR2 is SMNVEV (reference sequence). The CDR3 loop spans 15 amino acids. Trimming took 3 bases from V and 2 from J, leaving 8 bases between them.

This clone was counted only a few times. V and J are TRBV19 and TRBJ2-2; 9 bases agree with TRBD2. The germline V gene has CDR1 LNHDA and CDR2 SQIVND (reference sequence). This CDR3 comprises 14 residues. V lost 4 bases and J lost 5; bases outside the gene matches: 2. The CDR3 DNA reads as TGTGCCAGTAGTAGCGGGAGGGAGACCGGGGAGCTGTTTTTT. Translation gives CASSSGRETGELFF.

This clone has more than one count but fewer than ten. The chain recombines TRBV27 with TRBJ1-1; no firm D call. The germline V and J ends were trimmed by 6 bases and 4 bases, with 18 bases remaining between them. This CDR3 contains 15 residues. CDR1 and CDR2 (germline): MNHEY, SMNVEV (reference sequence). CDR3: CASRPTPGRGTEAFF. CDR3 DNA sequence: TGTGCCAGCAGACCCACACCGGGTAGAGGCACTGAAGCTTTCTTT.

V is TRBV28 and J is TRBJ2-5; possibly TRBD2 for D (7 bases). V lost 7 bases and J lost 7, with 19 bases in between. The CDR3 extends over 14 amino acids. Germline CDR1 is MDHEN and CDR2 is SYDVKM. The CDR3 region has the DNA TGTGCCAGCAACCGGGGGGCGGGAGAGGGGACCCAGTACTTC. It yields the protein CASNRGAGEGTQYF. The full variable domain, its missing parts supplied by reference TRBV28 and TRBJ2-5, is DVKVTQSSRYLVKRTGEKVFLECVQDMDHENMFWYRQDPGLGLRLIYFSYDVKMKEKGDIPEGYSVSREKKERFSLILESASTNQTSMYLCASNRGAGEGTQYFGPGTRLLVL.

In DNA form, the CDR3 reads TGTGCCAGCACCCGACAGACCAATCAGCCCCAGCATTTT. Translating it yields CASTRQTNQPQHF. The J gene is TRBJ1-5, the V gene TRBV28; TRBD1 is a possible D gene (5 bases). The germline V and J ends were trimmed by 7 bases and 3 bases, with 10 bases remaining between them. The germline gives CDR1 MDHEN, CDR2 SYDVKM. The CDR3 consists of 13 residues.